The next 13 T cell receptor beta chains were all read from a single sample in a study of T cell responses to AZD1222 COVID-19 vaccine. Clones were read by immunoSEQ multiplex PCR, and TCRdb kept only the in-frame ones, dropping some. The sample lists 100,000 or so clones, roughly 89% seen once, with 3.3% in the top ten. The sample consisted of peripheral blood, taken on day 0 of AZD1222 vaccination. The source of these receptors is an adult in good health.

The CDR3 DNA reads TGTGCCAGCAGTGAAGCGCGGGTCCGGTGGTCTAATGAAAAACTGTTTTTT. Translating gives CASSEARVRWSNEKLFF. The chain uses TRBV2 and TRBJ1-4; no clear D gene. CDR1 and CDR2 (germline): SNHLY, FYNNEI. V lost 0 bases and J 3 bases, leaving 14 bases between the germline ends. This CDR3 is built from 17 residues.

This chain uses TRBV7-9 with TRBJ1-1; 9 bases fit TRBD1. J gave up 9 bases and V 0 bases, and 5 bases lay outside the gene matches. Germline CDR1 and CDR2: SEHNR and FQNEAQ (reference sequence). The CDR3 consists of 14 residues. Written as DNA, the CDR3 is TGTGCCAGCAGCTTAGCTTCGGGACAGGGTAAAGCTTTCTTT. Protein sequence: CASSLASGQGKAFF.

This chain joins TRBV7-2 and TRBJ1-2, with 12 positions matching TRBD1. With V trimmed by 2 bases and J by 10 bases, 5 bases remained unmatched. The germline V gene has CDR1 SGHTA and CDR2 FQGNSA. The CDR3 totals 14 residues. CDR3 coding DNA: TGTGCCAGCAGCTTACGGGACAGGGGGCAATTCTACACCTTC. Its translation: CASSLRDRGQFYTF.

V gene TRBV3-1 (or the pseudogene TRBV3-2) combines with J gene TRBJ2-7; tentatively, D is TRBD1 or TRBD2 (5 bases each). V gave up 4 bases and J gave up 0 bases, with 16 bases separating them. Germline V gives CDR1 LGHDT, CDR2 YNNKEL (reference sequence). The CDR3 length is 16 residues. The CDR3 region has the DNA TGTGCCAGCAGCCGAGAAGTTTGGGGGAACTCCTACGAGCAGTACTTC. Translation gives CASSREVWGNSYEQYF.

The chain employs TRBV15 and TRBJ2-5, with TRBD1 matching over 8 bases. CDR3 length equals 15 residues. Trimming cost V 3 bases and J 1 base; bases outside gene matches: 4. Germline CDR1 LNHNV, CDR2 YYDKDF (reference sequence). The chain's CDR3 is CATSRPGQAQETQYF. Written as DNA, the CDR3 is TGTGCCACCAGCAGGCCGGGACAGGCCCAAGAGACCCAGTACTTC.

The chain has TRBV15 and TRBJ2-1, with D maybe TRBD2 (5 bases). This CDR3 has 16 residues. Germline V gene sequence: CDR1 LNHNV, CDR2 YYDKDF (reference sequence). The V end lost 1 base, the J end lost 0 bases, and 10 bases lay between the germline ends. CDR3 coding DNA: TGTGCCACCAGCAGAGTGGACGAGGGCTCCTACAATGAGCAGTTCTTC. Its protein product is CATSRVDEGSYNEQFF.

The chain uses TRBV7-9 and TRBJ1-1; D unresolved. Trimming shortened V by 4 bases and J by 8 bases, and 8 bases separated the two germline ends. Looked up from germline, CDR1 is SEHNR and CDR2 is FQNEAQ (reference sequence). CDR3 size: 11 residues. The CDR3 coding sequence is TGTGCCAGCAGCTCGGGGATAGAAGCTTTCTTT. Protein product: CASSSGIEAFF.

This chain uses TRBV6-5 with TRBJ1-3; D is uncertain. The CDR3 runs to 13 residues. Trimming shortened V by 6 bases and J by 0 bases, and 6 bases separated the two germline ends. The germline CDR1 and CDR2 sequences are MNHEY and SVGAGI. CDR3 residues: CASRLSSGNTIYF. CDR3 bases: TGTGCCAGCAGACTCTCCTCTGGAAACACCATATATTTT.

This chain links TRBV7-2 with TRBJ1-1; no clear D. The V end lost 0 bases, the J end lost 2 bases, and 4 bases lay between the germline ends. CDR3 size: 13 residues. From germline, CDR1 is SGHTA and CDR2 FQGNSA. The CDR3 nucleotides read TGTGCCAGCAGCTTAGCGGAAAACACTGAAGCTTTCTTT. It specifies CASSLAENTEAFF.

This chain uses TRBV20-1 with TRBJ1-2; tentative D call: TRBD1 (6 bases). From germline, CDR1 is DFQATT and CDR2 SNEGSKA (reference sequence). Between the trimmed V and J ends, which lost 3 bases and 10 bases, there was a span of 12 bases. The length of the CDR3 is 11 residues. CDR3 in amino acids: CSARARTAYTF. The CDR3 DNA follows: TGCAGTGCTAGGGCAAGGACAGCCTACACCTTC.

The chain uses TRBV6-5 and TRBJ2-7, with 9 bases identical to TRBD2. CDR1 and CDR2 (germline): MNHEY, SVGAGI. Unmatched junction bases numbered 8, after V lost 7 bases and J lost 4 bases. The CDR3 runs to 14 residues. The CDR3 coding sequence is TGTGCCAGCATGCGGGAGGGGGGGCTGTACGAGCAGTACTTC. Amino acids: CASMREGGLYEQYF.

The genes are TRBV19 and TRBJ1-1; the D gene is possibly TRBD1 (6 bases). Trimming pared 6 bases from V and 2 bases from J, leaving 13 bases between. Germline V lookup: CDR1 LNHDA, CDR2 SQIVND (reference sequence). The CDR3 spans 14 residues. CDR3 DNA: TGTGCCAGTAGGGAAGGACAGTTAAACACTGAAGCTTTCTTT. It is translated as CASREGQLNTEAFF.

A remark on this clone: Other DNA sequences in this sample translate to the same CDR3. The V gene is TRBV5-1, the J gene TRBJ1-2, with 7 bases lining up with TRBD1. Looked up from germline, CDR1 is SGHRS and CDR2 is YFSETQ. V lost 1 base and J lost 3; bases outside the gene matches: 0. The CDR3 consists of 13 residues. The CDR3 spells CASSLQGDYGYTF. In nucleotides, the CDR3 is TGCGCCAGCAGCTTGCAGGGGGACTATGGCTACACCTTC.